One and the same sample provided the 17 T cell receptor beta chains below, sequenced in a study of cytomegalovirus exposure and HLA in healthy donors. 13 Jbeta primers and 60 Vbeta primers were used for the PCR. Repertoires were generated with immunoSEQ multiplex PCR, while TCRdb's copy carries only in-frame clones and drops some. The sample contains about 100,000 clones, 70% to 80% of which appear only once. The sample comprised PBMCs. These receptors were collected from a woman between 55 and 75 years old in good health and CMV-seropositive.

This clone has only one observation. The genes are TRBV5-6 and TRBJ2-3, with 7 bases aligning to TRBD1. Germline V CDR1 and CDR2: SGHDT, YYEEEE. The junction had 6 bases not matched to a gene; V was cut back by 4 bases and J by 1 base. The CDR3 has 15 amino acids. The CDR3 reads CASSRQGIGTDTQYF. The DNA for the CDR3 is TGTGCCAGCAGCCGACAGGGAATAGGCACAGATACGCAGTATTTT.

This chain uses TRBV5-6 with TRBJ2-5, with 13 bases matching TRBD2. Germline lookup yields CDR1 SGHDT and CDR2 YYEEEE. With 2 bases clipped from V and 5 bases from J, the junction kept 9 bases outside the gene matches. The CDR3 loop spans 17 amino acids. The CDR3 nucleotides are TGTGCCAGCAGCTTACTACGGACTAGCGGGAGCGGGGAGACCCAGTACTTC. The encoded protein is CASSLLRTSGSGETQYF.

The chain employs TRBV20-1 and TRBJ1-2; weak D call: TRBD1 (5 bases). Deletions cut 6 bases from V and 2 bases from J, with 7 bases between. Germline V gene sequence: CDR1 DFQATT, CDR2 SNEGSKA (reference sequence). This CDR3 comprises 11 residues. CDR3 DNA: TGCAGTGCCGGGGGGAACTATGGCTACACCTTC. This translates into CSAGGNYGYTF.

The V and J genes are TRBV27 and TRBJ2-2, with a weak D call TRBD2 (5 bases). V shed 9 bases and J shed 0 bases, with 11 bases lying between them. This CDR3 is 14 amino acids long. CDR1 is MNHEY, CDR2 SMNVEV, per germline (reference sequence). CDR3 sequence: CASGRLTNTGELFF. The CDR3 DNA follows: TGTGCCAGTGGGAGACTTACGAACACCGGGGAGCTGTTTTTT.

Comment on this clone: One junction end disagrees with the germline gene, perhaps due to a read error. The rearrangement links TRBV7-9 to TRBJ1-5; D may be TRBD1 (5 bases). Germline CDR1 is SEHNR and CDR2 is FQNEAQ (reference sequence). This CDR3 has 15 residues. The CDR3 nucleotides are TGTTCCAGCAGCGGGGGGGGTACGAGCAATCAGCCCCAGCATTTT. Residues: CSSSGGGTSNQPQHF.

The chain links TRBV27 to TRBJ2-5, with 11 bases aligning to TRBD2. Germline V gives CDR1 MNHEY, CDR2 SMNVEV (reference sequence). The junction had 3 bases not matched to a gene; V was cut back by 8 bases and J by 4 bases. The CDR3 length is 13 residues. CDR3 DNA sequence: TGTGCCAGCCCAGGACTAGCGGGAGAGACCCAGTACTTC. It yields the protein CASPGLAGETQYF.

The J gene is TRBJ2-1, the V gene TRBV27, with TRBD2 matching over 8 bases. J lost 7 bases, V lost 5 bases, and 22 bases had no gene match. CDR1 and CDR2 (germline): MNHEY, SMNVEV (reference sequence). The CDR3 is 19 amino acids. The CDR3 reads CASSPLPKVSGRGKNEQFF. The DNA for the CDR3 is TGTGCCAGCAGTCCGCTACCAAAAGTGAGCGGGAGAGGGAAGAATGAGCAGTTCTTC.

The V call is TRBV5-4, the J call TRBJ2-2, with D maybe TRBD1 (6 bases). Germline V gene data show CDR1 as SGHNT and CDR2 as YYREEE (reference sequence). The CDR3 has 13 residues. V gave up 1 base and J gave up 7 bases, with 8 bases separating them. As DNA, the CDR3 is TGTGCCAGCAGCTTGACGGACAGCGGGGAGCTGTTTTTT. Translated, it gives CASSLTDSGELFF.

V gene TRBV5-8 combines with J gene TRBJ1-2; perhaps TRBD1 as D (5 bases). Germline CDR1 is SGHTS and CDR2 is YDEGEE. The CDR3 runs to 13 residues. Trimming pared 5 bases from V and 1 base from J, leaving 9 bases between. The CDR3 is CASSNRINYGYTF. The CDR3 nucleotides read TGTGCCAGCAGTAACAGGATTAACTATGGCTACACCTTC.

V gene TRBV5-1 combines with J gene TRBJ2-1; no firm D call. This CDR3 comprises 13 residues. The germline CDR1 and CDR2 sequences are SGHRS and YFSETQ. Trimming removed 0 bases at V and 8 bases at J, with 9 bases between. The DNA of the CDR3 is TGCGCCAGCAGCTTGGAGCTCCCCGATGAGCAGTTCTTC. The encoded protein is CASSLELPDEQFF.

The chain joins TRBV7-9 to TRBJ2-1; TRBD2 aligns across 8 bases. Losses at the gene ends were 5 bases for V and 0 bases for J; bases not matched to a gene: 9. The germline gives CDR1 SEHNR, CDR2 FQNEAQ (reference sequence). The CDR3 consists of 17 residues. CDR3: CASSPRGGDPSYNEQFF. In DNA form, the CDR3 reads TGTGCCAGCAGCCCCCGGGGGGGGGACCCCTCCTACAATGAGCAGTTCTTC. The full variable domain, with the rest looked up from reference TRBV7-9 and TRBJ2-1, is DTGVSQNPRHKITKRGQNVTFRCDPISEHNRLYWYRQTLGQGPEFLTYFQNEAQLEKSRLLSDRFSAERPKGSFSTLEIQRTEQGDSAMYLCASSPRGGDPSYNEQFFGPGTRLTVL.

The V gene is TRBV28, the J gene TRBJ1-1; TRBD1 agrees at 8 bases. Trimming at V came to 9 bases and at J to 5 bases, leaving 14 bases not matched to a gene. The CDR3 has 15 amino acids. The germline gives CDR1 MDHEN, CDR2 SYDVKM. The CDR3: CASVTLRGRKTEAFF. The CDR3 DNA reads TGTGCCAGTGTTACTCTCAGGGGGCGTAAGACTGAAGCTTTCTTT.

The V and J genes are TRBV6-1 and TRBJ2-5, with a weak D call TRBD1 (5 bases). This CDR3 region has 14 residues. Trimming removed 3 bases at V and 2 bases at J, with 10 bases between. Germline V gives CDR1 MNHNS, CDR2 SASEGT. The CDR3 spells CASSESAGQETQYF. The CDR3 DNA reads as TGTGCCAGCAGTGAGTCGGCAGGGCAAGAGACCCAGTACTTC.

V and J are TRBV19 and TRBJ2-1, with a possible D match to TRBD2 (6 bases). The CDR3 length is 15 residues. CDR1 and CDR2 from the germline V gene are LNHDA and SQIVND (reference sequence). Trimming cost V 6 bases and J 4 bases, with 16 bases left between them. CDR3 sequence reads: CASSLSGVSYNEQFF. The CDR3 bases are TGTGCCAGTAGCCTATCGGGGGTGAGTTACAATGAGCAGTTCTTC.

The CDR3 nucleotides read TGTGCCAGCAGTTCGAGGACTAGCGGGAGTACAGATACGCAGTATTTT. Protein: CASSSRTSGSTDTQYF. This rearrangement joins TRBV2 to TRBJ2-3, with TRBD2 matching over 13 bases. Trimming removed 5 bases from V and 3 bases from J; junction bases left unmatched: 5. The CDR3 is 16 residues long. Germline loops: CDR1 SNHLY, CDR2 FYNNEI. Supplemented by reference TRBV2 and TRBJ2-3, the full variable domain reads EPEVTQTPSHQVTQMGQEVILRCVPISNHLYFYWYRQILGQKVEFLVSFYNNEISEKSEIFDDQFSVERPDGSNFTLKIRSTKLEDSAMYFCASSSRTSGSTDTQYFGPGTRLTVL.

The rearrangement uses TRBV10-2 and TRBJ1-5; 8 nucleotides align to TRBD1. The germline V gene has CDR1 WSHSY and CDR2 SAAADI. V lost 7 bases, J lost 5 bases, and 7 bases stayed unmatched. There are 14 residues in the CDR3. The CDR3 DNA is TGCGCCAGCACCCCTACAGGGGGTCATCAGCCCCAGCATTTT. Encoded protein: CASTPTGGHQPQHF.

V usage is TRBV6-1 and J usage is TRBJ2-2, with D possibly matching TRBD2 (6 bases). The length of the CDR3 is 13 residues. Trimming removed 6 bases from V and 6 bases from J, with 11 bases in between. Looked up from germline, CDR1 is MNHNS and CDR2 is SASEGT. CDR3 nucleotide sequence: TGTGCCAGCAGCCCTAGCGTGGCCGGGGAGCTGTTTTTT. Protein product: CASSPSVAGELFF.